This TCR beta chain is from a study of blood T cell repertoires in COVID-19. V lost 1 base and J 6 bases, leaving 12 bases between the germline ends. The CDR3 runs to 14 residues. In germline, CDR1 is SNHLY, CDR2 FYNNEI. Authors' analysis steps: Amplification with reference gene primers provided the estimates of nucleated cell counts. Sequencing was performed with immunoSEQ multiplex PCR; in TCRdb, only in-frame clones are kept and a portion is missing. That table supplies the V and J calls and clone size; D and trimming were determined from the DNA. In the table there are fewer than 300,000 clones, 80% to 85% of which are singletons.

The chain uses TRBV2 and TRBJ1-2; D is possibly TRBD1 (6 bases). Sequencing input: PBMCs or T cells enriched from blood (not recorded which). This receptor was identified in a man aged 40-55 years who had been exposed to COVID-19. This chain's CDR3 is CASSEGQVGHGYTF. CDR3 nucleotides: TGTGCCAGCAGTGAAGGACAGGTCGGCCATGGCTACACCTTC.